The source of this T cell receptor (beta chain) is a study of T cell repertoires and HLA-DP antigens. Assay used: immunoSEQ multiplex PCR; TCRdb lists only in-frame clones, some missing. The sample holds about 89,000 clones; about 89% are singletons and the top ten take about 1.5%. This clone was seen just once. Its antigen is not identified. This TCR came from a man in his fifties in good health and CMV-seronegative. Sequences were obtained from CD4+ T cells from PBMCs.

In DNA form, the CDR3 reads TGTGCCAGTAAAGAATATACGGACGGGGTCTACGAGCAGTACTTC. Residues: CASKEYTDGVYEQYF. The chain is built from TRBV19 and TRBJ2-7, with D tentatively TRBD2 (5 bases). V lost 7 bases to trimming and J lost 3 bases, with 19 bases between them. There are 15 residues in the CDR3. Germline V CDR1 and CDR2: LNHDA, SQIVND (reference sequence).